This T cell receptor beta chain originates from a study of T cell responses to AZD1222 COVID-19 vaccine. Whole-study results and caveats: Spike-specific TCR breadth and depth grew following two AZD1222 doses.

The method was immunoSEQ multiplex PCR; TCRdb's version includes in-frame clones alone and lacks a portion of them. The table records approximately 120,000 clones, 80% to 90% of them present only once. The V and J ends lost 8 bases and 4 bases respectively, with 14 bases between them. This CDR3 region has 13 residues. Germline CDR1 is ENHRY and CDR2 is SYGVKD. On this clone itself: The antigen is undetermined.

Sequenced material: peripheral blood, taken 28 days after the second AZD1222 dose. The chain has TRBV10-3 and TRBJ1-2; D remains ambiguous. The sequence was collected from an adult who received the AZD1222 COVID-19 vaccine. CDR3 amino acids: CAIRAETGYGYTF. Here the CDR3 DNA reads TGTGCCATCCGGGCAGAGACGGGCTATGGCTACACCTTC.